This T cell receptor (beta chain) was found in a study of T cell responses to AZD1222 COVID-19 vaccine. Study-level points and caveats: Repertoire collection took place solely once the T cell response had peaked.

Notes on this clone: Its matching antigen is unknown.

The method was immunoSEQ multiplex PCR; TCRdb's version includes in-frame clones alone and lacks a portion of them. The profile shows 150,000 to 200,000 clones, around 88% of them singletons. The V gene's germline CDR1 is SGHRS and CDR2 YFSETQ. The CDR3 extends over 13 amino acids. V shed 6 bases and J 4 bases; nucleotides not matched to a gene: 4. The sequences come from peripheral blood, collected 28 days after the second AZD1222 dose. The TCR sequence derives from an adult who received the AZD1222 COVID-19 vaccine. The genes are TRBV5-1 and TRBJ1-2; 9 bases agree with TRBD1. The CDR3 sequence: CASTPDRGYGYTF. The CDR3 nucleotides are TGCGCCAGCACTCCGGACAGGGGCTATGGCTACACCTTC. The full variable domain, its missing parts supplied by reference TRBV5-1 and TRBJ1-2, is KAGVTQTPRYLIKTRGQQVTLSCSPISGHRSVSWYQQTPGQGLQFLFEYFSETQRNKGNFPGRFSGRQFSNSRSEMNVSTLELGDSALYLCASTPDRGYGYTFGSGTRLTVV.